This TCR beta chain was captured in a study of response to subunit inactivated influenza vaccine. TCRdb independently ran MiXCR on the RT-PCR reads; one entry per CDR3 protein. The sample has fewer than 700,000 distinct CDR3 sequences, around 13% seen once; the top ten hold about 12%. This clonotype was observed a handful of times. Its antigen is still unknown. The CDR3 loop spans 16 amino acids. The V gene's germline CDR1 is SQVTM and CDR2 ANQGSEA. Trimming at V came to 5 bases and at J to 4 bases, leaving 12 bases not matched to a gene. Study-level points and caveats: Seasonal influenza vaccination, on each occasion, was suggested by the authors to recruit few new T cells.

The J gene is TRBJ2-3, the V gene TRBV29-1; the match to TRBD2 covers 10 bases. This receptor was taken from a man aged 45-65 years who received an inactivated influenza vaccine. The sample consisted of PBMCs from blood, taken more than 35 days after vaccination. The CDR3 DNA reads TGCAGCGTTCGACAGCGGGGGGGCGATCCTGCAGATACGCAGTATTTT. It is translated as CSVRQRGGDPADTQYF.